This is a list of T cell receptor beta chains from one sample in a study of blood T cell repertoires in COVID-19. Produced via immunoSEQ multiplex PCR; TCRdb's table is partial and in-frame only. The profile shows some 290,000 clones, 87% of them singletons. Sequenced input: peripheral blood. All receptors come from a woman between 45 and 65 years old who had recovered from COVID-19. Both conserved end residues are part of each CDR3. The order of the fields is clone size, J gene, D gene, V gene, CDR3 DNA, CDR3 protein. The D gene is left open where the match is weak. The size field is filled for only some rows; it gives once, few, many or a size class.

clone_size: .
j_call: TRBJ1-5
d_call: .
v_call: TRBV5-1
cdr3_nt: TGCGCCAGCAGCTTTACGGGGGGCCCCAATCAGCCCCAGCATTTT
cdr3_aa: CASSFTGGPNQPQHF

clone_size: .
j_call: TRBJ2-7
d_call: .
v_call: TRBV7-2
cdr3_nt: TGTGCCAGCAGCACCAACAGGGTGGTCCCTTACGAGCAGTACTTC
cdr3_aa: CASSTNRVVPYEQYF

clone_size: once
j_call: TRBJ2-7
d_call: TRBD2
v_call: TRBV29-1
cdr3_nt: TGCAGCGTTACTTCCGTAGCGGGCCCCTACGAGCAGTACTTC
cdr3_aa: CSVTSVAGPYEQYF

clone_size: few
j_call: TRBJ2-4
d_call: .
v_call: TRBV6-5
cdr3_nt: TGTGCCAGCAGTTACAACAGGAATGGCATTCAGTACTTC
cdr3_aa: CASSYNRNGIQYF

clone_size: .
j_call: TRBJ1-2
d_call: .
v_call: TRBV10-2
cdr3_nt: TGCGCCAGCACTTCCGTAAACTATGGCTACACCTTC
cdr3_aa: CASTSVNYGYTF

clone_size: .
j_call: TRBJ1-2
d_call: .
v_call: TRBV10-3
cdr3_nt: TGTGCCATCAGTGACGAACAGAACTATGGCTACACCTTC
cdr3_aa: CAISDEQNYGYTF

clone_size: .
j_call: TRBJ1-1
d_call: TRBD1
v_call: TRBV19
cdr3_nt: TGTGCCAGTAGTTTGAGGGGGCTCGGGAACACTGAAGCTTTCTTT
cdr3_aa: CASSLRGLGNTEAFF

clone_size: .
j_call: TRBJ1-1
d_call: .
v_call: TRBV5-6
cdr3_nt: TGTGCCAGCAGCTTGGGGTACGGGAACACTGAAGCTTTCTTT
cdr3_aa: CASSLGYGNTEAFF

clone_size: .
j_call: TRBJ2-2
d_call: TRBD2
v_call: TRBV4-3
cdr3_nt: TGCGCCAGCAGCCAAGTTCCTAGCGGATCGAACACCGGGGAGCTGTTTTTT
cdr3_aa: CASSQVPSGSNTGELFF

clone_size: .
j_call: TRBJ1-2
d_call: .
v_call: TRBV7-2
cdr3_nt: TGTGCCAGCACATGGGGGGGGCAAACTAACTATGGCTACACCTTC
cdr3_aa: CASTWGGQTNYGYTF

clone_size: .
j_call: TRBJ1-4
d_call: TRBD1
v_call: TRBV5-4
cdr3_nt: TGTGCCAGCAGCTTGACAGGGGATAATGAAAAACTGTTTTTT
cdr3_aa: CASSLTGDNEKLFF

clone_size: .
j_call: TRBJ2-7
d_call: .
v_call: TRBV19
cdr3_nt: TGTGCCAGTAGTATAGGGGACACCTACGAGCAGTACTTC
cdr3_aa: CASSIGDTYEQYF

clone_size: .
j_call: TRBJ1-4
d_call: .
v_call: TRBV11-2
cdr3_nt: TGTGCCAGCAGCCTCGGGGTAAATGAAAAACTGTTTTTT
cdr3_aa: CASSLGVNEKLFF

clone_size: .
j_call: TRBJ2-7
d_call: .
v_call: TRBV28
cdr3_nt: TGTGCCAGCAATCCCCTGTCGCGAAACTCCTACGAGCAGTACTTC
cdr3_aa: CASNPLSRNSYEQYF

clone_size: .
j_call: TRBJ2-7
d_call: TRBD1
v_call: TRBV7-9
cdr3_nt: TGTGCCAGCAGCCCAGGGACAGGGAGGTCCTACGAGCAGTACTTC
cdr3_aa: CASSPGTGRSYEQYF

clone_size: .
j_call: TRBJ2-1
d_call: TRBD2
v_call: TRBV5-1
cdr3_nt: TGCGCCAGCAGCTTGTGGCTAGCGGGATTGGGGAATGAGCAGTTCTTC
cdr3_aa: CASSLWLAGLGNEQFF

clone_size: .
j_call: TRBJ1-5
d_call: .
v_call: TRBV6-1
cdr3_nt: TGTGCCAGCAGTGAAGCCCCTGTCCCCCAGAACACCAGGCAGCCCCAGCATTTT
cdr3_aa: CASSEAPVPQNTRQPQHF

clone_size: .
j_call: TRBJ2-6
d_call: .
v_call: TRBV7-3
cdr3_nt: TGTGCCAGCAGCTCCACATCTGGGGCCAACGTCCTGACTTTC
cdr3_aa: CASSSTSGANVLTF

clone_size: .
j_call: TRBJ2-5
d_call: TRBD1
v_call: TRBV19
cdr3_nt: TGTGCCAGCAGGACAGGGACAACCCAGTACTTC
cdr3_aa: CASRTGTTQYF

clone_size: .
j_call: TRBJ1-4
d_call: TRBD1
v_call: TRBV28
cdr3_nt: TGTGCCAGCGAGACAGGGAGAGGTGAAAAACTGTTTTTT
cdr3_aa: CASETGRGEKLFF

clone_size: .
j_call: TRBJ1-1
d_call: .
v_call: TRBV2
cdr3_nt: TGTGCCAGCCTTTCTGGAGGCCCACGGACTGAAGCTTTCTTT
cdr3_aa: CASLSGGPRTEAFF

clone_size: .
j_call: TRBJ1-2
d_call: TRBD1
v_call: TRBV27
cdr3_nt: TGTGCCAGCACCGACAGGGGCGAAAATGGCTACACCTTC
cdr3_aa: CASTDRGENGYTF